The rows below give T cell receptor beta chains drawn from one sample of a study of T cell responses to AZD1222 COVID-19 vaccine. Only in-frame clones appear in the TCRdb table, and some are missing; sequencing was by immunoSEQ multiplex PCR. The sample consists of about 180,000 clones, about nine tenths of them appearing once. This specimen was peripheral blood, taken 28 days after the second AZD1222 dose. The origin of the receptors is an adult who received the AZD1222 COVID-19 vaccine. The CDR3 runs from the conserved cysteine through the conserved F or W. Fields, in order: V gene, clone size, D gene, CDR3 protein. D genes are given only for firm matches. Clone size appears in some rows only: once, few, many, or a class for an expanded clone.

TRBV12-3/TRBV12-4 | - | - | CASRPEIYTEAFF
TRBV19 | - | - | CASSPRARNTIYF
TRBV7-8 | - | - | CASSLGTLGEQYF
TRBV4-3 | - | - | CASSQAGTKNTEAFF
TRBV29-1 | once | - | CSVEDRGKYGYTF
TRBV7-3 | - | - | CASSSTPLLSAYGYTF
TRBV5-5 | - | - | CASSLEGDTGYGYTF
TRBV19 | - | TRBD1 | CASTHRRGQGSGNTIYF
TRBV12-3/TRBV12-4 | - | - | CASSFRNEAFF
TRBV7-3 | - | - | CASSLTPTGVQETQYF
TRBV30 | - | - | CAWGRRVGETQYF
TRBV10-1 | - | - | CASSESGGKNIQYF
TRBV7-3 | - | - | CASSLRGGKANSPLHF
TRBV6-6 | - | TRBD1 | CASNDRGDGNTIYF
TRBV6-4 | - | - | CASSDSGGEQFF
TRBV5-1 | - | TRBD1 | CASSLDRDDYEQYF
TRBV19 | - | TRBD1 | CATSQGTATNEKLFF
TRBV4-3 | - | - | CASSQENGNQPQHF
TRBV6-5 | - | - | CASRVDGLTGELFF
TRBV3-1/TRBV3-2 | - | TRBD2 | CASSQTLAGVEQYF
TRBV12-3/TRBV12-4 | - | - | CASSWGNTEAFF
TRBV7-6 | once | TRBD1 | CASSLGRFVGQENNEQFF
TRBV20-1 | - | TRBD1 | CSASSMTGPNEQFF
TRBV27 | - | - | CASSLRTGSGHSPLHF
TRBV2 | - | - | CASSVGGWQPQHF
TRBV28 | few | - | CASSNPGTPQFSNQPQHF